Each of the 24 T cell receptor beta chains below was sequenced from the same sample in a study of blood T cell repertoires in COVID-19. Data came from immunoSEQ multiplex PCR; TCRdb stores just in-frame clones and leaves some out. Of about 140,000 clones listed, approximately 80% are singletons. Material: peripheral blood. The receptors originated from a man in his fifties with acute or convalescent COVID-19.

The chain recombines TRBV4-2 with TRBJ2-5; D may be TRBD2 (5 bases). Germline CDR1 and CDR2: LGHNA and YNFKEQ. The CDR3 sequence is 15 residues long. Trimming took 0 bases from V and 2 from J, leaving 10 bases between them. The CDR3 nucleotides read TGTGCCAGCAGCCAAGAGCCCGGGGTACAAGAGACCCAGTACTTC. Translated, it gives CASSQEPGVQETQYF.

As for this clone: The sample carries other DNA sequences with the same CDR3. This chain connects TRBV15 to TRBJ1-2; the D is unclear. Germline-derived CDR1 and CDR2 are LNHNV and YYDKDF (reference sequence). This CDR3 has 12 amino acids. Trimming left V 5 bases short and J 1 base short, with 5 bases between. CDR3 protein: CATSLFNYGYTF. The CDR3 DNA is TGTGCCACCAGCCTTTTTAACTATGGCTACACCTTC.

The V and J genes are TRBV9 and TRBJ2-7, with 8 bases identical to TRBD1. This CDR3 is 15 amino acids long. V lost 4 bases and J lost 5; bases outside the gene matches: 11. CDR1 is SGDLS and CDR2 is YYNGEE in the germline V gene. The chain's CDR3 is CASSTQQDRADEQYF. As DNA, the CDR3 is TGTGCCAGCAGCACCCAACAGGACAGGGCAGACGAGCAGTACTTC.

This chain uses TRBV11-2 with TRBJ2-3, with D unresolved. The CDR3 length is 13 residues. V was cut by 0 bases and J by 4 bases, with 5 bases left in between. Germline lookup yields CDR1 SGHAT and CDR2 FQNNGV. In nucleotides, the CDR3 is TGTGCCAGCAGCTTAGATTATGCAGATACGCAGTATTTT. Translation: CASSLDYADTQYF.

J is TRBJ1-4 and V is TRBV5-1, with 8 nucleotides matching TRBD1. The CDR3 extends over 17 amino acids. V was pared by 2 bases and J by 3 bases, with 9 bases of the junction left unmatched. In germline, CDR1 is SGHRS, CDR2 YFSETQ. The chain's CDR3 is CASSLTTGAAANEKLFF. CDR3 in DNA: TGCGCCAGCAGCTTAACGACAGGGGCTGCGGCTAATGAAAAACTGTTTTTT.

The rearrangement uses TRBV5-5 and TRBJ2-7; D is undetermined. The V end lost 0 bases, the J end lost 3 bases, and 7 bases lay between the germline ends. Germline lookup yields CDR1 SGHKS and CDR2 YYEKEE (reference sequence). The CDR3 runs 13 residues. The DNA of the CDR3 is TGTGCCAGCAGCTTGGCAAACTACTACGAGCAGTACGTC. This codes for CASSLANYYEQYV.

The chain carries TRBV5-1 and TRBJ1-5, with a possible D match to TRBD1 (5 bases). CDR1 is SGHRS and CDR2 is YFSETQ in the germline V gene. Trimming took off 0 bases at V and 6 bases at J, with 13 bases between the two ends. The length of the CDR3 is 15 residues. This chain's CDR3 is CASSLDGGMAQPQHF. CDR3 DNA: TGCGCCAGCAGCTTGGACGGGGGAATGGCTCAGCCCCAGCATTTT.

CDR3 coding DNA: TGCGCCAGCAGTGAGTTGAGCCAGGGCGCTGAAGCTTTCTTT. This encodes CASSELSQGAEAFF. The chain employs TRBV10-2 and TRBJ1-1, with a weak D call TRBD1 (5 bases). CDR1 and CDR2 from the germline V gene are WSHSY and SAAADI. The CDR3 is 14 amino acids. V lost 1 base and J 6 bases, leaving 12 bases between the germline ends.

The V and J genes are TRBV27 and TRBJ1-5; a possible D gene is TRBD1 (5 bases). This CDR3 is built from 15 residues. V gave up 3 bases and J gave up 0 bases, with 9 bases separating them. From germline, CDR1 is MNHEY and CDR2 SMNVEV (reference sequence). The CDR3 bases are TGTGCCAGCAGTTTTGGGGGAGGTAGCAATCAGCCCCAGCATTTT. Residues: CASSFGGGSNQPQHF.

This chain connects TRBV3-1 (or the pseudogene TRBV3-2) to TRBJ2-7; TRBD2 is a possible D gene (6 bases). CDR3 length: 16 amino acids. Trimming shortened V by 4 bases and J by 7 bases, and 23 bases separated the two germline ends. Germline V gene lookup returns CDR1 LGHDT and CDR2 YNNKEL (reference sequence). Written as DNA, the CDR3 is TGTGCCAGCAGCCCCCAACTCGGGACTCCCTTGATGGAGCAGTACGTC. Translation gives CASSPQLGTPLMEQYV.

The genes are TRBV25-1 and TRBJ1-2; perhaps TRBD1 as D (5 bases). This CDR3 contains 12 residues. Trimming cost V 5 bases and J 4 bases, with 8 bases left between them. Germline assignment: CDR1 MGHDK and CDR2 SYGVNS. CDR3 in DNA: TGTGCCAGCAGTACGCAGGGCTATGGCTACACCTTC. Protein sequence: CASSTQGYGYTF.

DNA for the CDR3: TGTGCTAGTGGTTTGGTACTGGGCCGCGCAACTAATGAAAAACTGTTTTTT. This translates into CASGLVLGRATNEKLFF. The chain couples TRBV12-5 to TRBJ1-4; no definite D call. Germline loops: CDR1 LGHNT, CDR2 FRNRAP. The CDR3 consists of 17 residues. Trimming pared 0 bases from V and 0 bases from J, leaving 11 bases between.

The chain couples TRBV20-1 to TRBJ2-5; 7 nucleotides align to TRBD2. From germline, CDR1 is DFQATT and CDR2 SNEGSKA (reference sequence). This CDR3 is 11 amino acids long. The CDR3 loop reads CGGGIQETQYF. As DNA, the CDR3 is TGCGGGGGAGGGATCCAAGAGACCCAGTACTTC.

The chain recombines TRBV19 with TRBJ1-4; D is undetermined. V lost 2 bases and J 7 bases, leaving 11 bases between the germline ends. The CDR3 has 14 amino acids. Germline loops: CDR1 LNHDA, CDR2 SQIVND (reference sequence). The CDR3 protein is CASSIYLAGEKLFF. Written as DNA, the CDR3 is TGTGCCAGTAGTATATACCTAGCAGGTGAAAAACTGTTTTTT.

This clone showed up just once. J is TRBJ2-5 and V is TRBV7-6; TRBD2 agrees at 7 bases. The V and J ends lost 5 bases and 5 bases, in that order; junction bases with no gene match: 8. This CDR3 has 14 residues. Germline lookup yields CDR1 SGHVS and CDR2 FNYEAQ. CDR3 sequence (DNA): TGTGCCAGCAGCCCGGGGCTGGGGGGGGAGACCCAGTACTTC. This sequence encodes CASSPGLGGETQYF.

This clone was observed many times. The chain couples TRBV3-1 (or the pseudogene TRBV3-2) to TRBJ2-1; no clear D. V was pared by 4 bases and J by 10 bases, with 20 bases between. CDR1 and CDR2 (germline): LGHDT, YNNKEL (reference sequence). The CDR3 sequence is 15 residues long. The CDR3 protein is CASSRQGQSRLEQFF. The CDR3 DNA reads TGTGCCAGCAGCCGCCAAGGTCAGTCGCGGCTAGAGCAGTTCTTC.

Turning to this clone: A read error may explain this, as a much larger clone is one base away. This chain uses TRBV7-3 with TRBJ2-2; D gene ambiguous. Per germline, CDR1 SGHTA and CDR2 FQGTGA. This CDR3 is built from 12 residues. V dropped 5 bases and J dropped 5 bases, with 6 bases sitting between them. CDR3 DNA sequence: TGTGCCAGCAGCCCCCGGACCGGGGAGCTGTTTTTT. Residues: CASSPRTGELFF. Based on the CDR3 plus reference TRBV7-3 and TRBJ2-2, the full variable domain is GAGVSQTPSNKVTEKGKYVELRCDPISGHTALYWYRQSLGQGPEFLIYFQGTGAADDSGLPNDRFFAVRPEGSVSTLKIQRTERGDSAVYLCASSPRTGELFFGEGSRLTVL.

This chain links TRBV20-1 with TRBJ2-5; 9 nucleotides line up with TRBD2. This CDR3 is built from 16 residues. Germline CDR1 and CDR2: DFQATT and SNEGSKA (reference sequence). With 3 bases clipped from V and 1 base from J, the junction kept 9 bases outside the gene matches. DNA of the CDR3: TGCAGTGCTAGTGTGCCGCTAGCGGGGTTCCAAGAGACCCAGTACTTC. This sequence encodes CSASVPLAGFQETQYF.

The rearrangement joins TRBV27 to TRBJ2-2; D possibly corresponds to TRBD2 (5 bases). Germline V gene data show CDR1 as MNHEY and CDR2 as SMNVEV (reference sequence). This CDR3 has 17 residues. The V end was cut by 1 base, the J end by 5 bases, with 17 bases between. CDR3 coding DNA: TGTGCCAGCAGTTTATACGCCCCGGGGTTGGGGACCGGGGAGCTGTTTTTT. Protein product: CASSLYAPGLGTGELFF.

The chain has TRBV2 and TRBJ2-7; 10 nucleotides line up with TRBD2. Trimming cost V 5 bases and J 2 bases; bases outside gene matches: 0. The CDR3 is made up of 13 amino acids. Germline V gene lookup returns CDR1 SNHLY and CDR2 FYNNEI. The CDR3 loop is CASSSGGAYEQYF. In DNA form, the CDR3 reads TGTGCCAGCAGTAGCGGGGGGGCCTACGAGCAGTACTTC.

The V gene is TRBV12-5, the J gene TRBJ1-6; 7 nucleotides agree with TRBD1. The CDR3 loop spans 16 amino acids. Germline CDR1 LGHNT, CDR2 FRNRAP. V lost 0 bases to trimming and J lost 8 bases; unmatched junction nucleotides: 7. CDR3 protein: CASGLVIGQGDSPLHF. CDR3 DNA: TGTGCTAGTGGTTTGGTTATAGGGCAGGGGGATTCACCCCTCCACTTT.

The chain is built from TRBV3-1 (or the pseudogene TRBV3-2) and TRBJ2-3, with 9 bases that match TRBD2. This CDR3 spans 15 amino acids. Germline V CDR1 and CDR2: LGHDT, YNNKEL (reference sequence). Trimming took 3 bases from V and 2 from J; bases not matched to a gene: 3. The DNA for the CDR3 is TGTGCCAGCAGCCAGACTAGCGGCACCACAGATACGCAGTATTTT. Translating it yields CASSQTSGTTDTQYF.

The chain employs TRBV29-1 and TRBJ2-7, with 8 bases fitting TRBD1. Germline assignment: CDR1 SQVTM and CDR2 ANQGSEA. CDR3 length: 13 amino acids. The V and J ends lost 4 bases and 6 bases, in that order; junction bases with no gene match: 8. CDR3 sequence reads: CSVVPGQGAEQYF. The CDR3 bases are TGCAGCGTTGTTCCGGGTCAGGGGGCCGAGCAGTACTTC.

This clone came up a few times. This chain joins TRBV27 and TRBJ2-4; the match to TRBD1 covers 9 bases. V shed 6 bases, J shed 9 bases, and the junction held 12 bases outside the gene matches. The germline V gene encodes CDR1 MNHEY and CDR2 SMNVEV (reference sequence). This CDR3 is 15 amino acids long. CDR3 bases: TGTGCCAGCAGACAATCGGGACAGGGCGGCGGCATTCAGTACTTC. This gives the protein CASRQSGQGGGIQYF.